This TCR beta chain came from a study of blood T cell repertoires in COVID-19. Trimming shortened V by 4 bases and J by 5 bases, and 18 bases separated the two germline ends. The CDR3 has 15 residues. Per germline, CDR1 DFQATT and CDR2 SNEGSKA (reference sequence). Sequencing used immunoSEQ multiplex PCR; TCRdb keeps in-frame clones, though not all of them. There are about 99,000 clones in the sample; 86% occur only once, and 10% to 15% lies in the top ten. This sequence joins TRBV20-1 and TRBJ1-5, with D maybe TRBD1 (6 bases). This clonotype was obtained from a woman aged 55-70 years in a cohort sampled during active or convalescent COVID-19. Sequences were obtained from peripheral blood. Here the CDR3 reads CSATEGGGFDQPQHF. CDR3 coding DNA: TGCAGTGCTACTGAGGGAGGGGGGTTCGATCAGCCCCAGCATTTT.